Following are 15 T cell receptor beta chains from one sample sequenced in a study of untreated major depressive disorder. Measured with immunoSEQ multiplex PCR; TCRdb has only the in-frame clones, and not every one. The table lists 20,000 to 25,000 clones, 90% to 95% of them singletons. Sequencing used CD4+ T cells from PBMCs. The receptors derive from a man younger than 40 in good health.

This chain joins TRBV5-1 and TRBJ2-7; no clear D. Germline V CDR1 and CDR2: SGHRS, YFSETQ. The V and J ends lost 2 bases and 0 bases respectively, with 6 bases between them. The CDR3 runs to 13 residues. CDR3 nucleotides: TGCGCCAGCAGCTTTACACACTCCTACGAGCAGTACTTC. Translation: CASSFTHSYEQYF.

This clone was seen once. CDR3 sequence reads: CASSEGSMSGGDNEQFF. DNA of the CDR3: TGTGCCAGCAGCGAGGGCTCTATGAGCGGAGGGGACAATGAGCAGTTCTTC. The rearrangement joins TRBV9 to TRBJ2-1, with D perhaps TRBD2 (6 bases). Per the germline V gene, CDR1 is SGDLS and CDR2 is YYNGEE. Trimming took 3 bases from V and 5 from J, leaving 21 bases between them. There are 17 residues in the CDR3.

V is TRBV5-1 and J is TRBJ2-7, with a possible D match to TRBD2 (5 bases). Germline assignment: CDR1 SGHRS and CDR2 YFSETQ. CDR3 length: 16 amino acids. V lost 5 bases and J lost 2, with 20 bases in between. As DNA, the CDR3 is TGCGCCAGCAGACGAACCACCGCCGGAGGACCCTACGAGCAGTACTTC. Encoded protein: CASRRTTAGGPYEQYF. The whole variable domain, filled in from reference TRBV5-1 and TRBJ2-7, reads KAGVTQTPRYLIKTRGQQVTLSCSPISGHRSVSWYQQTPGQGLQFLFEYFSETQRNKGNFPGRFSGRQFSNSRSEMNVSTLELGDSALYLCASRRTTAGGPYEQYFGPGTRLTVT.

The chain uses TRBV6-5 and TRBJ2-7; either TRBD1 or TRBD2 may fit D (5 bases each). Germline CDR1 MNHEY, CDR2 SVGAGI. CDR3 length equals 14 residues. The V end was cut by 6 bases, the J end by 4 bases, with 16 bases between. In DNA form, the CDR3 reads TGTGCCAGCAGCCTCTACGGGACCGCTTACGAGCAGTACTTC. Its protein product is CASSLYGTAYEQYF.

The genes are TRBV4-2 and TRBJ2-5; possible D gene TRBD1, 5 bases. Deletions cut 4 bases from V and 4 bases from J, with 13 bases between. Germline lookup yields CDR1 LGHNA and CDR2 YNFKEQ. The CDR3 is made up of 14 amino acids. As DNA, the CDR3 is TGTGCCAGCAGCCGGGCAGGGCCCGGAGAGACCCAGTACTTC. This sequence encodes CASSRAGPGETQYF.

The chain links TRBV7-3 to TRBJ2-7; 9 nucleotides align to TRBD2. The length of the CDR3 is 14 residues. J was trimmed by 3 bases and V by 5 bases; bases with no gene match: 5. CDR1 SGHTA and CDR2 FQGTGA come from the germline V gene. The CDR3, as DNA: TGTGCCAGCAGCCTAGCGGGACAGCTCTACGAGCAGTACTTC. This encodes CASSLAGQLYEQYF. Together with reference TRBV7-3 and TRBJ2-7, the CDR3 gives the full variable domain: GAGVSQTPSNKVTEKGKYVELRCDPISGHTALYWYRQSLGQGPEFLIYFQGTGAADDSGLPNDRFFAVRPEGSVSTLKIQRTERGDSAVYLCASSLAGQLYEQYFGPGTRLTVT.

The chain uses TRBV4-2 and TRBJ2-1; D might be TRBD1 or TRBD2, each matching 6 bases. Germline V lookup: CDR1 LGHNA, CDR2 YNFKEQ. This CDR3 region has 12 residues. The germline V and J ends were trimmed by 2 bases and 9 bases, with 8 bases remaining between them. This CDR3 is CASSQWGAEQFF. The CDR3, as DNA: TGTGCCAGCAGCCAATGGGGGGCTGAGCAGTTCTTC.

The chain is built from TRBV6-5 and TRBJ2-3; 8 bases are a match to TRBD2. Trimming cost V 2 bases and J 5 bases; bases outside gene matches: 3. The CDR3 totals 14 residues. CDR1 is MNHEY, CDR2 SVGAGI, per germline. This CDR3 is CASSYVREGDTQYF. In DNA, the CDR3 is TGTGCCAGCAGTTACGTCCGGGAGGGAGATACGCAGTATTTT.

The chain is built from TRBV2 and TRBJ1-5; 9 nucleotides match TRBD1. With 6 bases clipped from V and 7 bases from J, the junction kept 7 bases outside the gene matches. The CDR3 is 14 residues long. In germline, CDR1 is SNHLY, CDR2 FYNNEI. CDR3 coding DNA: TGTGCCAGCAGCTTACAGGGGGCAGAGCAGCCCCAGCATTTT. This encodes CASSLQGAEQPQHF. Filled out from reference TRBV2 and TRBJ1-5, the complete variable domain reads EPEVTQTPSHQVTQMGQEVILRCVPISNHLYFYWYRQILGQKVEFLVSFYNNEISEKSEIFDDQFSVERPDGSNFTLKIRSTKLEDSAMYFCASSLQGAEQPQHFGDGTRLSIL.

This chain connects TRBV6-1 to TRBJ2-1, with TRBD2 as a possible D gene (6 bases). V lost 4 bases, J lost 15 bases, and 10 bases lay in between. The CDR3 spans 10 residues. Germline CDR1 is MNHNS and CDR2 is SASEGT. In DNA form, the CDR3 reads TGTGCCAGCAGTGGGACTAAGGTGTTCTTC. Its translation: CASSGTKVFF.

This clone was recorded a few times. The rearrangement uses TRBV5-1 and TRBJ2-7; TRBD2 matches 8 bases. Germline V CDR1 and CDR2: SGHRS, YFSETQ. Trimming took 0 bases from V and 4 from J; bases not matched to a gene: 6. The CDR3 sequence is 15 residues long. The CDR3 here is CASSLVSGVEYEQYF. The CDR3 DNA is TGCGCCAGCAGCTTGGTTAGCGGGGTGGAATACGAGCAGTACTTC.

The chain employs TRBV28 and TRBJ2-7; no clear D gene. V shed 1 base and J shed 5 bases, with 12 bases lying between them. The germline V gene has CDR1 MDHEN and CDR2 SYDVKM. The CDR3 sequence is 14 residues long. CDR3 nucleotide sequence: TGTGCCAGCAGTTTATCAGACAAAGCCCACGAGCAGTACTTC. It yields the protein CASSLSDKAHEQYF.

This clone was seen only a few times. The chain combines TRBV2 with TRBJ2-7; possible D gene TRBD1, 6 bases. This CDR3 is 18 amino acids long. Trimming removed 8 bases from V and 1 base from J, with 27 bases in between. Looked up from germline, CDR1 is SNHLY and CDR2 is FYNNEI. CDR3 protein: CASAERFSRVRGSYEQYF. DNA of the CDR3: TGTGCCAGCGCTGAGCGATTCTCCCGTGTCAGGGGATCCTACGAGCAGTACTTC.

The chain couples TRBV7-9 to TRBJ1-4; no reliable D call. V was trimmed by 1 base and J by 8 bases, leaving 11 bases between them. CDR3 length: 14 residues. Germline V gives CDR1 SEHNR, CDR2 FQNEAQ (reference sequence). The CDR3 DNA sequence: TGTGCCAGCAGCTTAGGGATGAGGGCAGAAAAACTGTTTTTT. Encoded protein: CASSLGMRAEKLFF. The full variable domain, its missing parts supplied by reference TRBV7-9 and TRBJ1-4, is DTGVSQNPRHKITKRGQNVTFRCDPISEHNRLYWYRQTLGQGPEFLTYFQNEAQLEKSRLLSDRFSAERPKGSFSTLEIQRTEQGDSAMYLCASSLGMRAEKLFFGSGTQLSVL.

The V and J genes are TRBV5-1 and TRBJ2-3; D perhaps matches TRBD2 (7 bases). The CDR3 loop spans 16 amino acids. The V and J ends lost 4 bases and 3 bases respectively, with 18 bases between them. Germline lookup yields CDR1 SGHRS and CDR2 YFSETQ. The CDR3 here is CASSPFWGGRTDTQYF. Here the CDR3 DNA reads TGCGCCAGCAGCCCTTTCTGGGGGGGCAGGACAGATACGCAGTATTTT.